This TCR beta chain came from a study of CD8+ T cells in alopecia areata. Study conclusions and caveats: Against the mouse data, patients shared TCRs less clearly, possibly for HLA reasons. Higher clonality and more expanded CD8+ clones appeared in lesional than normal scalp.

Following extraction, RNA underwent reverse transcription to cDNA, which served as the sequencing template. Assay used: immunoSEQ multiplex PCR; TCRdb lists only in-frame clones, some missing. The profile shows roughly 150,000 clones, approximately 53% of them singletons. Of note for this clone: Its antigen remains unknown.

V was pared by 2 bases and J by 5 bases, with 5 bases of the junction left unmatched. The germline V gene encodes CDR1 GTSNPN and CDR2 SVGIG (reference sequence). This CDR3 spans 13 amino acids. The chain employs TRBV30 and TRBJ1-1, with 7 bases that match TRBD1. Sequencing used CD8+ T cells sorted from blood, obtained at week 0. This receptor was obtained from a human donor with alopecia areata. The CDR3 DNA is TGTGCCTGGAGTCACGACAGGGAGACTGAAGCTTTCTTT. Residues: CAWSHDRETEAFF.